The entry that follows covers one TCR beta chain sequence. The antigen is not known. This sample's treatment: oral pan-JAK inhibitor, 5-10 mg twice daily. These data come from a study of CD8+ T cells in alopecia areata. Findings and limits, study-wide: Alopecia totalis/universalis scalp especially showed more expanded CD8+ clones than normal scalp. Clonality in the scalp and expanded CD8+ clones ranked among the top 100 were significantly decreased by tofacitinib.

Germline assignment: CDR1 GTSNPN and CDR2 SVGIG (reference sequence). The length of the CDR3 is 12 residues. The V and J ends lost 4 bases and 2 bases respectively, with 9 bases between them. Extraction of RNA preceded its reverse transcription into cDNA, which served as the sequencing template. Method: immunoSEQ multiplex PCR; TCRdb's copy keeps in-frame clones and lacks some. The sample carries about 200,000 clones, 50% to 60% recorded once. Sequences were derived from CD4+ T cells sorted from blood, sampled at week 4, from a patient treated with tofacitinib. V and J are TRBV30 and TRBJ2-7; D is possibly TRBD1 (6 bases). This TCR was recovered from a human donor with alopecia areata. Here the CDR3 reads CAWKGDPYEQYF. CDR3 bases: TGTGCCTGGAAGGGGGACCCCTACGAGCAGTACTTC.